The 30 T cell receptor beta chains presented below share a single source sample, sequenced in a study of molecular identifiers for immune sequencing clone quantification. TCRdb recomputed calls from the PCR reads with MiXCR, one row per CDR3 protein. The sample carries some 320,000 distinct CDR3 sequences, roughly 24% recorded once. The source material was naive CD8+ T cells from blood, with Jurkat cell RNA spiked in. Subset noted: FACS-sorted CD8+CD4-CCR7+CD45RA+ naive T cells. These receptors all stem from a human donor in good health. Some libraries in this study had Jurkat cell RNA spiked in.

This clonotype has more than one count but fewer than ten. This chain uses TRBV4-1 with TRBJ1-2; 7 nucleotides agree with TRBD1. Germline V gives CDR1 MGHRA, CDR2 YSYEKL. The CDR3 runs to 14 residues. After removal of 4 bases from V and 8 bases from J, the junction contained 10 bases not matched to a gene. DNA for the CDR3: TGCGCCAGCAGCCCAAGACAGGGTCAAGGAGGCTACACCTTC. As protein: CASSPRQGQGGYTF.

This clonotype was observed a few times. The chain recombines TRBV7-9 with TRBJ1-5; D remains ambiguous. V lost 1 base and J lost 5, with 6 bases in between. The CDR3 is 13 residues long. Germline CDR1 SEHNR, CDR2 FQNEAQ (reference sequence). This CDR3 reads CASSLGPDQPQHF. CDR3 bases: TGTGCCAGCAGCTTAGGCCCCGATCAGCCCCAGCATTTT.

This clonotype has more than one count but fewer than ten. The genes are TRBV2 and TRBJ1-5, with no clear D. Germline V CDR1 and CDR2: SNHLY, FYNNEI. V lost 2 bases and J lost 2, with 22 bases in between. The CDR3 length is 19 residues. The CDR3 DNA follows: TGTGCCAGCAGTGAAAGGGCCGTGTGGGGTAGCCAGGGCAATCAGCCCCAGCATTTT. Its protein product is CASSERAVWGSQGNQPQHF.

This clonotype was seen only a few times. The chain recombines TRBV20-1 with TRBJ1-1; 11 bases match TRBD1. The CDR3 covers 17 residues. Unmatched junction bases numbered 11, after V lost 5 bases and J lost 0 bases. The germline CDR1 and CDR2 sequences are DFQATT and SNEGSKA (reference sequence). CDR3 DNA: TGCAGTGCTCCATGGACAGGGGGCAATTCTCTGAACACTGAAGCTTTCTTT. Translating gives CSAPWTGGNSLNTEAFF.

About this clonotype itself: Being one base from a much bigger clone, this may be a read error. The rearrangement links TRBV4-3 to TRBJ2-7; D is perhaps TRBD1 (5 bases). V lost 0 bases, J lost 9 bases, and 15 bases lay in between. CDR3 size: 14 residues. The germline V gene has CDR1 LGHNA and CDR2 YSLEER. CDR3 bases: TGCGCCAGCAGCCAAGACAGGGTTGCCGACGCGCAGTACTTC. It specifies CASSQDRVADAQYF.

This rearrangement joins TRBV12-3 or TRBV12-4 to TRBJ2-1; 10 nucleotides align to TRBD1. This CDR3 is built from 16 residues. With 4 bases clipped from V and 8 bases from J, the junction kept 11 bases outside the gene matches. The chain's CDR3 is CASSSTWTGGRHEQFF. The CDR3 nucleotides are TGTGCCAGCAGTTCTACTTGGACAGGGGGTAGGCATGAGCAGTTCTTC.

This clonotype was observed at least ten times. Written as DNA, the CDR3 is TGTGCCAGCAGCTTAGTTTTAGGCACTGAAGCTTTCTTT. Translated: CASSLVLGTEAFF. The chain links TRBV7-9 to TRBJ1-1; D ambiguous. CDR1 and CDR2 from the germline V gene are SEHNR and FQNEAQ (reference sequence). This CDR3 has 13 residues. The ends were cut back, 1 base at V and 4 bases at J, with 7 bases in the middle.

CDR3 sequence: CAWSVAGGSQETQYF. CDR3 nucleotides: TGTGCCTGGAGTGTTGCGGGGGGGAGTCAAGAGACCCAGTACTTC. This rearrangement joins TRBV30 to TRBJ2-5, with TRBD2 identical over 9 bases. J gave up 2 bases and V 0 bases, and 4 bases lay outside the gene matches. The germline CDR1 and CDR2 sequences are GTSNPN and SVGIG (reference sequence). The CDR3 loop spans 15 amino acids.

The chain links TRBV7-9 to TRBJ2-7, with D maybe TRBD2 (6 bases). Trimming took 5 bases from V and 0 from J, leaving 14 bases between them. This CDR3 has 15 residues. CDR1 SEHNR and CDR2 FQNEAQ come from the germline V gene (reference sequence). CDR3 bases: TGTGCCAGCAGCCGGAGGGACGGCAGCTCCTACGAGCAGTACTTC. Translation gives CASSRRDGSSYEQYF.

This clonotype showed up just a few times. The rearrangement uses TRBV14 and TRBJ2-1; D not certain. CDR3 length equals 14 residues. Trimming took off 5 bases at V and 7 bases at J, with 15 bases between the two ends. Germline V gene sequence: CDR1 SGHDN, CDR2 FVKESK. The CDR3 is CASSTLVGRNEQFF. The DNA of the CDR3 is TGTGCCAGCAGCACCCTAGTTGGGCGGAATGAGCAGTTCTTC. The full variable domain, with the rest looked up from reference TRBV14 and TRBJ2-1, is EAGVTQFPSHSVIEKGQTVTLRCDPISGHDNLYWYRRVMGKEIKFLLHFVKESKQDESGMPNNRFLAERTGGTYSTLKVQPAELEDSGVYFCASSTLVGRNEQFFGPGTRLTVL.

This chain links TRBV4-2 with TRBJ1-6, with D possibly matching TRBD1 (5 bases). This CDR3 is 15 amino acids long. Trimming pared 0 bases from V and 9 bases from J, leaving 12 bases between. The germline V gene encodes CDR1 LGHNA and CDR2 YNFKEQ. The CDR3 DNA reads TGTGCCAGCAGCCAAGAGTGGTCCGGGGGTTCACCCCTCCACTTT. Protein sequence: CASSQEWSGGSPLHF.

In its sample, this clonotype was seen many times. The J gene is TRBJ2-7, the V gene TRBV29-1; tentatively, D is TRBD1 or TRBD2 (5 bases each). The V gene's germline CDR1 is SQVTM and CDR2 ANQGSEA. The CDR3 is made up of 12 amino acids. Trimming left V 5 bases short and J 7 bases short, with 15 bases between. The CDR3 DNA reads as TGCAGCGTTCTGGGGACCCTAAGGGAGCAGTACTTC. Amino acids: CSVLGTLREQYF.

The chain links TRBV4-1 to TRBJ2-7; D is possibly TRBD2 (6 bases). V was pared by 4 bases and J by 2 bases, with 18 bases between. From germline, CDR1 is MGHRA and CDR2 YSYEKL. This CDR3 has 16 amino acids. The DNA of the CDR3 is TGCGCCAGCAGCCTCCGGCCGGAGGGGTCCCCCTACGAGCAGTACTTC. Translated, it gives CASSLRPEGSPYEQYF.

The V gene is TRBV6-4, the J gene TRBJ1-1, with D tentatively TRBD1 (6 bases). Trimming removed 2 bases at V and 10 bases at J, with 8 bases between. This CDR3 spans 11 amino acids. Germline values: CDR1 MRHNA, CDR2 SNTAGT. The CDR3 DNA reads TGTGCCAGCAGTGACGGGGGGGCAGCTTTCTTT. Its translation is CASSDGGAAFF.

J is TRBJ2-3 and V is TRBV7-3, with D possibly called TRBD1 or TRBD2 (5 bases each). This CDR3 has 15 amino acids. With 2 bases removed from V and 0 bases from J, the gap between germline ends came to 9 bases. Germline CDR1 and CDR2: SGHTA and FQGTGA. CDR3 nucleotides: TGTGCCAGCAGCTTATCGGGACCTAGCACAGATACGCAGTATTTT. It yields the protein CASSLSGPSTDTQYF.

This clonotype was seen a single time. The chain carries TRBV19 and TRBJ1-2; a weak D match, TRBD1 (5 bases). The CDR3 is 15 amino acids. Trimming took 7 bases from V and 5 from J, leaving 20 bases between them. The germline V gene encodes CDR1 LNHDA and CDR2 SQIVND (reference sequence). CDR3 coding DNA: TGTGCCAGTACGGAGGCCCCCGGACACCTTTATGGCTACACCTTC. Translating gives CASTEAPGHLYGYTF.

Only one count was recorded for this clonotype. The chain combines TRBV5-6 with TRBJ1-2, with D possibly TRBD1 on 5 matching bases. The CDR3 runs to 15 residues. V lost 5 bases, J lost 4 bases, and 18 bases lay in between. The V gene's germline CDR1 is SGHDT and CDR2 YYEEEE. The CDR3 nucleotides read TGTGCCAGCAGGGCGAGGGCTGAGGGACTCTATGGCTACACCTTC. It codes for CASRARAEGLYGYTF. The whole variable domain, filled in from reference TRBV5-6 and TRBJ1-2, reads DAGVTQSPTHLIKTRGQQVTLRCSPKSGHDTVSWYQQALGQGPQFIFQYYEEEERQRGNFPDRFSGHQFPNYSSELNVNALLLGDSALYLCASRARAEGLYGYTFGSGTRLTVV.

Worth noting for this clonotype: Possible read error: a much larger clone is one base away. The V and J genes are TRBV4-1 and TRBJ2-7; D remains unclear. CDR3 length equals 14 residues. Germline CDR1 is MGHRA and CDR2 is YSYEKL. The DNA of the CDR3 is TGCGCCAGCAGCCAAGATGACGGGCTTTACGAGCAGAACTTC. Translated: CASSQDDGLYEQNF.

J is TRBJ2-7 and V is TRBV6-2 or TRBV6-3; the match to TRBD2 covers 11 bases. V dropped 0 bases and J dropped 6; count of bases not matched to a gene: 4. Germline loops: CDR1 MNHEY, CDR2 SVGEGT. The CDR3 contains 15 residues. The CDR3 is CASSYSELAGVEQYF. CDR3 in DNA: TGTGCCAGCAGTTACTCTGAACTAGCGGGAGTCGAGCAGTACTTC.

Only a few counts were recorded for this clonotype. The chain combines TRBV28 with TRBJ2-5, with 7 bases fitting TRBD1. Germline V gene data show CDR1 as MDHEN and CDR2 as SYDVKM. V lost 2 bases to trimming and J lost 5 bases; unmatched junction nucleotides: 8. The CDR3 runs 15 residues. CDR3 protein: CASSLMAGGDETQYF. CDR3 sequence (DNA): TGTGCCAGCAGTTTAATGGCAGGGGGTGACGAGACCCAGTACTTC. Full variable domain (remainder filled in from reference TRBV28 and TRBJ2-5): DVKVTQSSRYLVKRTGEKVFLECVQDMDHENMFWYRQDPGLGLRLIYFSYDVKMKEKGDIPEGYSVSREKKERFSLILESASTNQTSMYLCASSLMAGGDETQYFGPGTRLLVL.

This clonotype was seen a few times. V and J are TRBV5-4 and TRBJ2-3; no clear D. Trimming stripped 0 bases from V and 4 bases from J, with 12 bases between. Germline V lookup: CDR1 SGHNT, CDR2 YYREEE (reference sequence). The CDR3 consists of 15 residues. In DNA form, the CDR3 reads TGTGCCAGCAGCTTGGAGTGGGGAATGGCAGATACGCAGTATTTT. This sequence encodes CASSLEWGMADTQYF.

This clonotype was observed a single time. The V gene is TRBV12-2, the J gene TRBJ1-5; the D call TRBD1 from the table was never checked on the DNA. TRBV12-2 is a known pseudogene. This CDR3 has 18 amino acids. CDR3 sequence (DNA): TGTGCAAGTCGCCCCTCGACAGGGAAGAAATATAGCAATCAGCCCCAGCATTTT. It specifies CASRPSTGKKYSNQPQHF.

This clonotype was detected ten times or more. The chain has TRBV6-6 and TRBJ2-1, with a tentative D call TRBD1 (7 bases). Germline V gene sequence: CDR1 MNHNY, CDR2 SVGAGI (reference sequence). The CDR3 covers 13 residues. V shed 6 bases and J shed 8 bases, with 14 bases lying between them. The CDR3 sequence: CASRVRGVDEQFF. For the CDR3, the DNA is TGTGCCAGCAGGGTCAGGGGGGTGGATGAGCAGTTCTTC.

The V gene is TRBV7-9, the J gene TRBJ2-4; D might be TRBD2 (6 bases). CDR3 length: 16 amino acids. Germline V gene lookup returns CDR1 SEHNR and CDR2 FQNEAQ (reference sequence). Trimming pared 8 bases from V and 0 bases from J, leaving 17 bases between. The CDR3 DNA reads TGTGCCAGCGGCCCAACTAGCACGGTAGCCAAAAACATTCAGTACTTC. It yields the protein CASGPTSTVAKNIQYF.

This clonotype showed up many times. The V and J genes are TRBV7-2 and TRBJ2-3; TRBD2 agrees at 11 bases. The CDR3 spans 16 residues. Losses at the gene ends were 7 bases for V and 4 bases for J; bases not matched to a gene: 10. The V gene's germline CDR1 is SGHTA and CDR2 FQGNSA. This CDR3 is CASTLIAGGVADTQYF. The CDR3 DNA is TGTGCCAGCACCCTAATAGCGGGAGGGGTGGCAGATACGCAGTATTTT.

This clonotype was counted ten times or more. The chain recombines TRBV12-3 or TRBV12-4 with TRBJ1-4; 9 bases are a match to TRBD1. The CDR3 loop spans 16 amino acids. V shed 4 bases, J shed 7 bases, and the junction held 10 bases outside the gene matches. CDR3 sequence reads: CASSSHPTGGGEKLFF. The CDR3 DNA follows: TGTGCCAGCAGTTCGCACCCGACAGGGGGTGGTGAAAAACTGTTTTTT.

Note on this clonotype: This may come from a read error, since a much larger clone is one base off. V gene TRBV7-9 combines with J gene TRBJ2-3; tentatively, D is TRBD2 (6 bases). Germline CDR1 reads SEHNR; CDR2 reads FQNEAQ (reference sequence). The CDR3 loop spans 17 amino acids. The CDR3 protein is CASCLEQVAESTDTQYF. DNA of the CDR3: TGTGCCAGCTGCTTGGAGCAGGTAGCGGAGAGCACAGATACGCAGTATTTT.

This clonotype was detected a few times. CDR3 sequence reads: CASSQGAGTNTGELFF. CDR3 nucleotide sequence: TGTGCCAGCAGCCAAGGGGCCGGGACAAACACCGGGGAGCTGTTTTTT. This chain joins TRBV3-1 and TRBJ2-2; tentatively, D is TRBD1 (6 bases). The germline V gene has CDR1 LGHDT and CDR2 YNNKEL (reference sequence). Trimming cost V 1 base and J 2 bases, with 11 bases left between them. CDR3 length: 16 residues.

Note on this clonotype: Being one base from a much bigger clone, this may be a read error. The CDR3 here is CASSLYGQGHTEAFF. The CDR3, as DNA: TGTGCCAGCAGTCTCTACGGACAGGGCCACACTGAAGCTTTCTTT. The chain couples TRBV27 to TRBJ1-1; 8 bases match TRBD1. Unmatched junction bases numbered 8, after V lost 5 bases and J lost 3 bases. Germline V CDR1 and CDR2: MNHEY, SMNVEV (reference sequence). The CDR3 is made up of 15 amino acids.

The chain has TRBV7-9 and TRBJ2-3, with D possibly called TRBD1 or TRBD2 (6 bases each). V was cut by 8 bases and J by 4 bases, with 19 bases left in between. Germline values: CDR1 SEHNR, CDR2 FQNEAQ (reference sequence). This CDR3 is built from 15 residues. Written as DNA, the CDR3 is TGTGCCAGCGCGCCGGGGGCATCGAATCCAGATACGCAGTATTTT. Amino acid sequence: CASAPGASNPDTQYF. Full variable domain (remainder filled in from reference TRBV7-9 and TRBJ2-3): DTGVSQNPRHKITKRGQNVTFRCDPISEHNRLYWYRQTLGQGPEFLTYFQNEAQLEKSRLLSDRFSAERPKGSFSTLEIQRTEQGDSAMYLCASAPGASNPDTQYFGPGTRLTVL.